Shown below are 26 T cell receptor beta chains from a single sample sequenced in a study of CD8 T cells in ankylosing spondylitis (dated 2017 in TCRdb). Overall study results and their limits: A TCR beta motif of 7 or 8 highly homologous amino acid variants appeared characteristic of blood from ankylosing spondylitis patients.

For these TCRs, the target antigens are not known. Library prep was done by 5' RACE. This sample was sequenced with an Illumina HiSeq 2500. Clones were called with MiXCR by TCRdb after fastp trimmed the public reads at Q25, and only in-frame beta chains were retained. Rows with a matching CDR3 protein are joined into one entry that keeps the most common DNA and genes. This sample gives under 850,000 distinct CDR3 sequences in total; around 20% of them show up just once. 15% to 20% of the sample goes to the ten largest clones. The sequencing sample was made of blood, either unsorted or a sorted T cell fraction (not recorded which). These receptors came from a male donor with ankylosing spondylitis.

A few counts support this clonotype. The CDR3 reads CSGMVRDFNEQFF. In DNA, the CDR3 is TGCAGCGGGATGGTGCGGGACTTCAATGAGCAGTTCTTC. The chain joins TRBV29-1 to TRBJ2-1; perhaps TRBD2 as D (6 bases). The CDR3 runs 13 residues. Trimming removed 7 bases from V and 6 bases from J, with 16 bases in between. Germline V lookup: CDR1 SQVTM, CDR2 ANQGSEA.

The V call is TRBV27, the J call TRBJ2-1; no firm D call. Trimming stripped 1 base from V and 7 bases from J, with 8 bases between. CDR1 MNHEY and CDR2 SMNVEV come from the germline V gene (reference sequence). The CDR3 length is 13 residues. In nucleotides, the CDR3 is TGTGCCAGCAGTTTATACGACAATAATGAGCAGTTCTTC. Its translation is CASSLYDNNEQFF.

This clonotype was detected only a few times. The J gene is TRBJ2-5, the V gene TRBV20-1, with a tentative D call TRBD2 (5 bases). The CDR3 covers 14 residues. V lost 3 bases to trimming and J lost 5 bases, with 16 bases between them. Germline CDR1 and CDR2: DFQATT and SNEGSKA (reference sequence). The DNA for the CDR3 is TGCAGTGCTAGTCCCCTAGCAGCTCGCGAGACCCAGTACTTC. Translating it yields CSASPLAARETQYF.

In this sample, this clonotype turned up a few times. V usage is TRBV7-8 and J usage is TRBJ1-2; TRBD1 aligns across 8 bases. Germline V lookup: CDR1 SGHVS, CDR2 FQNEAQ. V lost 6 bases to trimming and J lost 4 bases; unmatched junction nucleotides: 7. The CDR3 has 14 amino acids. The DNA for the CDR3 is TGTGCCAGCAGTCAGACAGGGGTTGGCTATGGCTACACCTTC. As protein: CASSQTGVGYGYTF.

This chain uses TRBV18 with TRBJ2-3; no definite D call. V was pared by 1 base and J by 5 bases, with 7 bases between. CDR3 length: 13 amino acids. Germline assignment: CDR1 KGHSH and CDR2 LQKENI. In DNA form, the CDR3 reads TGTGCCAGCTCACCACGAGGAGAAGATACGCAGTATTTT. It is translated as CASSPRGEDTQYF. The whole variable domain, filled in from reference TRBV18 and TRBJ2-3, reads NAGVMQNPRHLVRRRGQEARLRCSPMKGHSHVYWYRQLPEEGLKFMVYLQKENIIDESGMPKERFSAEFPKEGPSILRIQQVVRGDSAAYFCASSPRGEDTQYFGPGTRLTVL.

The chain combines TRBV7-9 with TRBJ2-5, with TRBD1 matching 7 bases. The J segment lost 2 bases and the V segment lost 1 base, leaving 4 bases of the junction unmatched. The CDR3 runs 15 residues. Looked up from germline, CDR1 is SEHNR and CDR2 is FQNEAQ (reference sequence). The CDR3 nucleotides are TGTGCCAGCAGCTTAGGGGACAGACAACAAGAGACCCAGTACTTC. This codes for CASSLGDRQQETQYF.

This clonotype turned up a few times. V and J are TRBV5-5 and TRBJ1-5; 10 bases line up with TRBD1. Germline CDR1 SGHKS, CDR2 YYEKEE (reference sequence). This CDR3 is 15 amino acids long. After removal of 4 bases from V and 1 base from J, the junction contained 2 bases not matched to a gene. The CDR3 region has the DNA TGTGCCAGCAGCGTGACAGGGGGCAGCAATCAGCCCCAGCATTTT. Translating gives CASSVTGGSNQPQHF.

The chain joins TRBV10-1 to TRBJ2-7; TRBD1 might be the D (6 bases). The CDR3 has 13 amino acids. The germline V gene has CDR1 WNHNN and CDR2 SYGVQD (reference sequence). Trimming stripped 4 bases from V and 6 bases from J, with 13 bases between. The CDR3 region is CASSGYRDREQYF. The CDR3 nucleotides read TGCGCCAGCAGTGGTTACAGGGACCGCGAGCAGTACTTC.

This clonotype has only a few counts. The V gene is TRBV7-2, the J gene TRBJ2-1; no reliable D call. CDR1 is SGHTA and CDR2 is FQGNSA in the germline V gene. Trimming cost V 5 bases and J 9 bases, with 14 bases left between them. There are 13 residues in the CDR3. In DNA form, the CDR3 reads TGTGCCAGCAGCGCCGGTGGGTTCGTTGAGCAGTTCTTC. Its translation is CASSAGGFVEQFF.

The J gene is TRBJ1-2, the V gene TRBV12-3 or TRBV12-4, with TRBD1 matching over 9 bases. The CDR3 contains 14 residues. The ends lost 3 bases at V and 8 bases at J; junction bases unmatched: 7. Here the CDR3 DNA reads TGTGCCAGCAGTTTGAATGACAGGGGGGAGGGCTACACCTTC. As protein: CASSLNDRGEGYTF.

The rearrangement joins TRBV5-1 to TRBJ1-2, with 7 bases matching TRBD1. The trim removed 4 bases at V and 4 bases at J, leaving 10 bases unmatched. The CDR3 runs 15 residues. From germline, CDR1 is SGHRS and CDR2 YFSETQ. Written as DNA, the CDR3 is TGCGCCAGCAGCAACGAGGGGGCTGCTATCTATGGCTACACCTTC. This encodes CASSNEGAAIYGYTF. The complete variable domain, with remaining parts taken from reference TRBV5-1 and TRBJ1-2, reads KAGVTQTPRYLIKTRGQQVTLSCSPISGHRSVSWYQQTPGQGLQFLFEYFSETQRNKGNFPGRFSGRQFSNSRSEMNVSTLELGDSALYLCASSNEGAAIYGYTFGSGTRLTVV.

This clonotype has only a few counts. The rearrangement uses TRBV7-6 and TRBJ1-2; D ambiguous. Germline assignment: CDR1 SGHVS and CDR2 FNYEAQ. Trimming removed 2 bases from V and 4 bases from J, with 17 bases in between. CDR3 length: 16 amino acids. CDR3 coding DNA: TGTGCCAGCAGCTTATGGTCCCGGCGGTCGGGCTATGGCTACACCTTC. Amino acids: CASSLWSRRSGYGYTF.

The table lists this clonotype with a few counts. This chain joins TRBV15 and TRBJ2-1; TRBD1 might be the D (6 bases). Germline values: CDR1 LNHNV, CDR2 YYDKDF (reference sequence). V lost 2 bases and J lost 5, with 19 bases in between. The CDR3 runs 17 residues. The CDR3 loop reads CATSRIRTGTQNNEQFF. CDR3 nucleotides: TGTGCCACCAGCAGAATCCGGACTGGGACACAAAACAATGAGCAGTTCTTC.

In this sample, this clonotype turned up a few times. The chain uses TRBV12-3 or TRBV12-4 and TRBJ2-5, with D tentatively TRBD2 (6 bases). V lost 6 bases, J lost 5 bases, and 13 bases lay in between. The CDR3 is 13 amino acids. The CDR3 coding sequence is TGTGCCAGCAGCCGAGTAGCGGCGGAGACCCAGTACTTC. Amino acids: CASSRVAAETQYF.

This clonotype was counted only a few times. The chain links TRBV7-9 to TRBJ1-2; a possible D gene is TRBD1 (6 bases). V gave up 0 bases and J gave up 7 bases, with 15 bases separating them. The CDR3 length is 15 residues. Germline assignment: CDR1 SEHNR and CDR2 FQNEAQ (reference sequence). CDR3 nucleotide sequence: TGTGCCAGCAGCTTAGCCGGGGGGCCCCGCTTTGGCTACACCTTC. Encoded protein: CASSLAGGPRFGYTF. The variable domain in full, with the rest retrieved from reference TRBV7-9 and TRBJ1-2, is DTGVSQNPRHKITKRGQNVTFRCDPISEHNRLYWYRQTLGQGPEFLTYFQNEAQLEKSRLLSDRFSAERPKGSFSTLEIQRTEQGDSAMYLCASSLAGGPRFGYTFGSGTRLTVV.

The CDR3 region is CTISLGTGGSRTDTQYF. CDR3 bases: TGTACCATCAGTTTAGGGACAGGGGGTTCCAGGACAGATACGCAGTATTTT. The chain employs TRBV12-3 or TRBV12-4 and TRBJ2-3; 11 bases are shared with TRBD1. This CDR3 contains 17 residues.

The chain is built from TRBV27 and TRBJ1-2; D is uncertain. Germline CDR1 reads MNHEY; CDR2 reads SMNVEV (reference sequence). This CDR3 comprises 11 residues. Deletions cut 10 bases from V and 6 bases from J, with 12 bases between. The CDR3, as DNA: TGTGCCACCTACGGGAACCATGGCTACACCTTC. Translation gives CATYGNHGYTF.

The chain recombines TRBV7-9 with TRBJ1-3; 10 bases line up with TRBD1. CDR1 and CDR2 (germline): SEHNR, FQNEAQ (reference sequence). V was clipped by 1 base and J by 4 bases; unmatched bases: 7. The CDR3 length is 17 residues. The DNA for the CDR3 is TGTGCCAGCAGCTTAGGACGACAGGGGGCGACGGGAAACACCATATATTTT. Amino acid sequence: CASSLGRQGATGNTIYF.

The chain employs TRBV11-2 and TRBJ2-7; D gene ambiguous. CDR1 and CDR2 from the germline V gene are SGHAT and FQNNGV. V was cut by 2 bases and J by 2 bases, with 13 bases left in between. The CDR3 contains 15 residues. The chain's CDR3 is CASSLNGPNAYEQYF. The CDR3 DNA follows: TGTGCCAGCAGCTTAAATGGCCCGAACGCCTACGAGCAGTACTTC.

This clonotype was counted many times. The V gene is TRBV7-2, the J gene TRBJ2-1; D is unresolved. CDR3 size: 13 residues. V shed 1 base and J shed 7 bases, with 8 bases lying between them. Germline CDR1 and CDR2: SGHTA and FQGNSA. The CDR3 loop is CASSLEVRNEQFF. Written as DNA, the CDR3 is TGTGCCAGCAGCTTAGAGGTCCGGAATGAGCAGTTCTTC.

This clonotype has more than one count but fewer than ten. The chain joins TRBV3-1 to TRBJ1-1; D perhaps matches TRBD1 (5 bases). There are 14 residues in the CDR3. Germline CDR1 is LGHDT and CDR2 is YNNKEL (reference sequence). V gave up 4 bases and J gave up 10 bases, with 19 bases separating them. CDR3 residues: CASSPRQLGLPAFF. CDR3 bases: TGTGCCAGCAGCCCTCGACAGCTAGGTCTTCCAGCTTTCTTT.

This clonotype was seen more than once but under ten times. CDR3 bases: TGTGCCAGCAGCCGACCCGCCGGGACCTGGAACACTGAAGCTTTCTTT. This translates into CASSRPAGTWNTEAFF. V and J are TRBV6-1 and TRBJ1-1, with a tentative D call TRBD1 (5 bases). Germline V gene lookup returns CDR1 MNHNS and CDR2 SASEGT. The CDR3 runs 16 residues. V was cut by 6 bases and J by 1 base, with 18 bases left in between.

This clonotype was picked up a small number of times. The genes are TRBV29-1 and TRBJ1-1; TRBD1 might be the D (6 bases). V was trimmed by 4 bases and J by 3 bases, leaving 15 bases between them. The CDR3 sequence is 14 residues long. The germline V gene has CDR1 SQVTM and CDR2 ANQGSEA. The CDR3 DNA is TGCAGCGTTGCCCCAGGGGTTAGCTACACTGAAGCTTTCTTT. Translation: CSVAPGVSYTEAFF.

V and J are TRBV5-1 and TRBJ2-2; possibly TRBD2 for D (6 bases). Trimming cost V 0 bases and J 2 bases, with 11 bases left between them. The CDR3 has 16 residues. The V gene's germline CDR1 is SGHRS and CDR2 YFSETQ. The DNA for the CDR3 is TGCGCCAGCAGCTTGGATCTAGCGACCAACACCGGGGAGCTGTTTTTT. Translating it yields CASSLDLATNTGELFF.

This clonotype occurred many times. The genes are TRBV6-6 and TRBJ2-3; a possible D gene is TRBD2 (6 bases). There are 13 residues in the CDR3. Trimming pared 6 bases from V and 1 base from J, leaving 8 bases between. Germline V lookup: CDR1 MNHNY, CDR2 SVGAGI (reference sequence). The chain's CDR3 is CASSPGGTDTQYF. Written as DNA, the CDR3 is TGTGCCAGCAGCCCGGGGGGCACAGATACGCAGTATTTT.

The genes are TRBV27 and TRBJ1-1, with D possibly being TRBD1 (5 bases). This CDR3 contains 15 residues. CDR1 is MNHEY and CDR2 is SMNVEV in the germline V gene (reference sequence). Deletions cut 3 bases from V and 1 base from J, with 12 bases between. DNA for the CDR3: TGTGCCAGCAGTTTGGGGACCCACCCGAACACTGAAGCTTTCTTT. Its protein is CASSLGTHPNTEAFF.